This is a list of T cell receptor beta chains from one sample in a study of shared clonotypes between healthy human individuals. Generated by immunoSEQ multiplex PCR, the TCRdb table keeps only in-frame clones and is missing some. Here the sample spans 1,400,000 or so clones, around 98.5% being singletons. The sample comprised naive CD4+ T cells sorted from blood. Source of these receptors: a man under 40 in good health. CDR3s include the opening cysteine and the closing phenylalanine or tryptophan. Each record gives: CDR3 DNA, CDR3 protein, clone size, D gene, V gene, J gene. D genes are given only for firm matches. Only part of the rows carry a size: once, few, many, or a class if the clone is expanded.

TGTGCCAGCAGGGAGGGGACTAGCGGGATCTATGAGCAGTTCTTC	CASREGTSGIYEQFF	-	TRBD2	TRBV2	TRBJ2-1
TGTGCCAGCAGCTTCCGGACAGTAAACACCGGGGAGCTGTTTTTT	CASSFRTVNTGELFF	-	-	TRBV5-4	TRBJ2-2
TGTGCCTGGAGCCAGGGGAGGGCCTACGAGCAGTACTTC	CAWSQGRAYEQYF	-	-	TRBV30	TRBJ2-7
TGTGCCAGTAGTGCAAACCCGACAGGGGTTAGATACTTC	CASSANPTGVRYF	-	TRBD1	TRBV19	TRBJ2-5
TGCGCCAGCAGCCACGAGGGTATCGGCCAGCAGTTCTTC	CASSHEGIGQQFF	-	-	TRBV5-1	TRBJ2-1
TGTGCCAGCAGCGTCTATACCAATGAGCAGTTCTTC	CASSVYTNEQFF	once	-	TRBV9	TRBJ2-1
TGTGCCAGTATGGCCACACCCGGGTATGGGACCGGGGAGCTGTTTTTT	CASMATPGYGTGELFF	-	-	TRBV19	TRBJ2-2
TGTGCCAGCAGCCCGACAGGGGAACGGGATACGCAGTATTTT	CASSPTGERDTQYF	once	TRBD1	TRBV7-9	TRBJ2-3
TGTGCCAGCAGGTTCTACAACACCGGGGAGCTGTTTTTT	CASRFYNTGELFF	-	-	TRBV6-5	TRBJ2-2
TGTGCCAGCAGCTTGGTCCTAGCTCCCTACTTCGACACCGGGGAGCTGTTTTTT	CASSLVLAPYFDTGELFF	once	-	TRBV5-4	TRBJ2-2